What follows are 11 T cell receptor beta chains derived from one specimen sequenced in a study of cytomegalovirus exposure and HLA in healthy donors (dated by TCRdb to between 2016 and 2019). The library relied on the immunoSEQ multiplex PCR assay. For the multiplex PCR, a mixture combining 60 forward primers for TCR Vbeta segments and 13 reverse primers for TCR Jbeta segments was used. Drawn from immuneACCESS, this table holds only the in-frame rearrangements with V and J called that TCRdb kept. Clones are partly lost; checked studies trace under half to an unresolved V gene and leave the rest unexplained. The sample table lists under 100,000 clones, approximately 81% of them with a count of one. The ten largest clones take up around 4.2% of the sample. Sequencing input: PBMCs. These receptors were taken from a woman in her seventies in good health and CMV-seropositive.

The chain combines TRBV6-5 with TRBJ2-7; TRBD2 matches at 10 bases. The CDR3 is 15 amino acids. J gave up 3 bases and V 0 bases, and 2 bases lay outside the gene matches. Germline values: CDR1 MNHEY, CDR2 SVGAGI. In nucleotides, the CDR3 is TGTGCCAGCAGTTACTCCTCTAGCGGGAGCTACGAGCAGTACTTC. It codes for CASSYSSSGSYEQYF.

The chain joins TRBV9 to TRBJ2-7; 10 positions agree with TRBD2. Germline-derived CDR1 and CDR2 are SGDLS and YYNGEE. The V gene end was trimmed by 0 bases and the J gene end by 2 bases; junction bases not matched to a gene: 8. This CDR3 is 17 amino acids long. This CDR3 reads CASSVGASGSSTYEQYF. CDR3 nucleotides: TGTGCCAGCAGCGTAGGGGCTAGCGGGAGTTCAACCTACGAGCAGTACTTC.

This clone was observed a single time. The V and J genes are TRBV5-6 and TRBJ2-5, with 10 bases lining up with TRBD1. From germline, CDR1 is SGHDT and CDR2 YYEEEE. The V gene end was trimmed by 2 bases and the J gene end by 5 bases; junction bases not matched to a gene: 9. The CDR3 spans 16 residues. The CDR3 loop reads CASSFGDRGSRETQYF. In nucleotides, the CDR3 is TGTGCCAGCAGCTTCGGGGACAGGGGATCCCGGGAGACCCAGTACTTC.

The J gene is TRBJ2-1, the V gene TRBV5-1, with D perhaps TRBD2 (6 bases). Germline assignment: CDR1 SGHRS and CDR2 YFSETQ. Trimming removed 2 bases from V and 5 bases from J, with 11 bases in between. This CDR3 is built from 14 residues. CDR3 DNA: TGCGCCAGCAGCTTTTCGGGAGCCAACAATGAGCAGTTCTTC. This translates into CASSFSGANNEQFF.

The rearrangement joins TRBV19 to TRBJ2-5; maybe TRBD1 (6 bases). There are 14 residues in the CDR3. V gave up 7 bases and J gave up 11 bases, with 23 bases separating them. Germline-derived CDR1 and CDR2 are LNHDA and SQIVND (reference sequence). This CDR3 is CASTLGAGEREQYF. The CDR3, as DNA: TGTGCCAGTACCCTAGGGGCAGGGGAAAGAGAGCAGTACTTC.

The gene calls are TRBV7-2 and TRBJ2-3, with no clear D. Germline loops: CDR1 SGHTA, CDR2 FQGNSA. The CDR3 is 15 residues long. V was trimmed by 5 bases and J by 0 bases, leaving 12 bases between them. The CDR3 sequence: CASSQRFGSTDTQYF. The CDR3 DNA reads as TGTGCCAGCAGCCAACGGTTCGGGAGCACAGATACGCAGTATTTT.

The chain recombines TRBV7-2 with TRBJ2-1, with TRBD2 matching over 8 bases. The CDR3 is 16 amino acids. Germline CDR1 is SGHTA and CDR2 is FQGNSA. The trim removed 0 bases at V and 7 bases at J, leaving 8 bases unmatched. The CDR3 spells CASSLATGGVWNEQFF. CDR3 sequence (DNA): TGTGCCAGCAGCTTAGCGACGGGAGGGGTTTGGAATGAGCAGTTCTTC.

The chain couples TRBV5-5 to TRBJ1-6, with unresolved D. Germline CDR1 and CDR2: SGHKS and YYEKEE (reference sequence). V was shortened by 5 bases and J by 7 bases, with 13 bases between the two germline ends. The CDR3 is 14 amino acids. The CDR3 reads CASRLAGNNSPLHF. DNA of the CDR3: TGTGCCAGCAGACTGGCGGGTAACAATTCACCCCTCCACTTT.

The chain uses TRBV19 and TRBJ1-2; 8 nucleotides match TRBD1. The CDR3 runs to 16 residues. Germline V lookup: CDR1 LNHDA, CDR2 SQIVND (reference sequence). Unmatched junction bases numbered 9, after V lost 3 bases and J lost 3 bases. The CDR3 region is CASSMILPQGDYGYTF. The CDR3 DNA is TGTGCCAGTAGTATGATCCTCCCACAGGGGGACTATGGCTACACCTTC.

The rearrangement links TRBV19 to TRBJ1-5; 10 nucleotides align to TRBD1. V lost 6 bases and J lost 4; bases outside the gene matches: 3. The CDR3 length is 14 residues. The germline gives CDR1 LNHDA, CDR2 SQIVND (reference sequence). The CDR3 nucleotides read TGTGCCAGTAGGAGGGACAGGGGAAATCAGCCCCAGCATTTT. As protein: CASRRDRGNQPQHF.

As for this clone: Other DNA sequences within the sample encode an identical CDR3. The V and J genes are TRBV11-2 and TRBJ1-2; 9 bases agree with TRBD1. The CDR3 has 13 amino acids. The V segment lost 5 bases and the J segment 4 bases; nucleotides outside the gene matches: 2. CDR1 and CDR2 (germline): SGHAT, FQNNGV. The DNA of the CDR3 is TGTGCCAGCAGCCAGGGACAGGGCTATGGCTACACCTTC. Translated, it gives CASSQGQGYGYTF.